This is a list of T cell receptor beta chains from one sample in a study of blood T cell repertoires in COVID-19. Data came from immunoSEQ multiplex PCR; TCRdb stores just in-frame clones and leaves some out. Of more than 110,000 clones listed, 70% to 90% are singletons. The specimen was peripheral blood. These receptor sequences come from a man aged 45-65 years with acute or convalescent COVID-19. Each CDR3 is given with its conserved first and last residue. A D gene is named only where the DNA matches it firmly. Where a row states a size, it is once, few, many or the class of an expanded clone; other rows omit it.

clone_size	v_call	j_call	d_call	cdr3_nt	cdr3_aa
-	TRBV27	TRBJ2-1	TRBD2	TGTGCCAGCAGTTTATATAAAGGCGGGACTAGCTCCTACAATGAGCAGTTCTTC	CASSLYKGGTSSYNEQFF
-	TRBV6-5	TRBJ2-7	TRBD1	TGTGTCAGCAGTCCACAGGGGCCTACCTACGAGCAGTACTTC	CVSSPQGPTYEQYF
-	TRBV9	TRBJ1-2	TRBD1	TGTGCCAGCAGCGTAGTCACGGGACAGGGGACCCTAGGCTATGGCTACACCTTC	CASSVVTGQGTLGYGYTF
-	TRBV18	TRBJ2-1	TRBD2	TGTGCCAGCTCACCACCGAGCGGGAGTGGATACAATGAGCAGTTCTTC	CASSPPSGSGYNEQFF
-	TRBV7-3	TRBJ2-2	TRBD2	TGTGCCAGCAGCTTCCCTCGGCCCAGACTAGCGGGGGGTCGGGACACCGGGGAGCTGTTTTTT	CASSFPRPRLAGGRDTGELFF
-	TRBV19	TRBJ1-3	TRBD1	TGTGCCAGTACCTTCACAGGGGCTGGAAACACCATATATTTT	CASTFTGAGNTIYF
-	TRBV27	TRBJ2-5	TRBD2	TGTGCCAGCAGTTTTCAGGGAGGGCAAGAGACCCAGTACTTC	CASSFQGGQETQYF
-	TRBV5-5	TRBJ1-5	-	TGTGCCAGCAGCGAACAGGGTGATCAGCCCCAGCATTTT	CASSEQGDQPQHF
-	TRBV6-5	TRBJ2-3	-	TGTGCCAGCAGTCCGGGGGGCAGTCTCACAGATACGCAGTATTTT	CASSPGGSLTDTQYF
-	TRBV19	TRBJ2-7	TRBD1	TGTGCCAGTAATGAAAGACAGGGCTACGAGCAGTACTTC	CASNERQGYEQYF
-	TRBV5-1	TRBJ2-7	TRBD2	TGCGCCAGCAGCCCCTCACTAGCGGGTCCATACGAGCAGTACTTC	CASSPSLAGPYEQYF
-	TRBV2	TRBJ2-3	-	TGTGCCAGCGGAATAGCGCGAAGCACAGATACGCAGTATTTT	CASGIARSTDTQYF
-	TRBV30	TRBJ1-1	-	TGTGCCTGGACTACAAACAGGAACACTGAAGCTTTCTTT	CAWTTNRNTEAFF
once	TRBV6-4	TRBJ1-1	TRBD1	TGTGCCAGCAGTGGAGGGGGCCCAGGGACTGAAGCTTTCTTT	CASSGGGPGTEAFF
-	TRBV4-1	TRBJ1-6	-	TGCGCCAGCAGCCAAGGGACGACCGGAGGCCGATCACCCCTCCACTTT	CASSQGTTGGRSPLHF
-	TRBV5-6	TRBJ1-1	TRBD1	TGTGCCAGCAGCTTACCGGGACAGGGCCCCGAAGCTTTCTTT	CASSLPGQGPEAFF
-	TRBV11-3	TRBJ2-1	-	TGTGCCAGCAGCCCAACCCCAAACTCCAATGAGCAGTTCTTC	CASSPTPNSNEQFF
-	TRBV7-3	TRBJ1-1	-	TGTGCCAGCAGCTTAGGGCGTCGGACTGAAGCTTTCTTT	CASSLGRRTEAFF
-	TRBV24-1	TRBJ1-6	-	TGTGCCACCAGTGATGCAGTAATGCCCTCATATTCACCCCTCCACTTT	CATSDAVMPSYSPLHF
-	TRBV27	TRBJ2-1	TRBD2	TGTGCCAGCACACGGGGGGGCCTCTACAATGAGCAGTTCTTC	CASTRGGLYNEQFF
-	TRBV19	TRBJ2-2	TRBD1	TGTGCCACCCACTCACTTTACAGGGGGAACACCGGGGAGCTGTTTTTT	CATHSLYRGNTGELFF
-	TRBV6-1	TRBJ1-2	-	TGTGCCAGCAGTGAATGGGGGGGCCTTAGCTATGGCTACACCTTC	CASSEWGGLSYGYTF
-	TRBV6-1	TRBJ1-3	-	TGTGCCAGCAGTGAACCGTACCTGAGGCAGGGGACCTGGAACACCATATATTTT	CASSEPYLRQGTWNTIYF
-	TRBV5-8	TRBJ1-6	TRBD1	TGTGCCAGCAGGGGACTAGGACAGGCGAGTTCACCCCTCCACTTT	CASRGLGQASSPLHF
-	TRBV19	TRBJ2-7	TRBD1	TGTGCCAGTAGTATGGGGCTCCGGGACAGGGCTCACGAGCAGTACTTC	CASSMGLRDRAHEQYF
-	TRBV3-1/TRBV3-2	TRBJ1-6	-	TGTGCCAGCAGCCGGTACAGGGTAAGGGTTAATTCACCCCTCCACTTT	CASSRYRVRVNSPLHF
-	TRBV5-1	TRBJ1-1	-	TGCGCCAGCAGCCCAGATTCGACTGAAGCTTTCTTT	CASSPDSTEAFF
-	TRBV27	TRBJ2-1	-	TGTGCCAGCAGTCCCTCTCCCAGCTCCTACAATGAGCAGTTCTTC	CASSPSPSSYNEQFF
-	TRBV7-8	TRBJ2-1	TRBD1	TGTGCCAGCAGCTTACTGGGACAGGGGACCTACAATGAGCAGTTCTTC	CASSLLGQGTYNEQFF
-	TRBV19	TRBJ1-1	TRBD1	TGTGCCAGTAGTGACCGGCAGGGGGCGGGTACTGAAGCTTTCTTT	CASSDRQGAGTEAFF
-	TRBV27	TRBJ2-3	TRBD2	TGTGCCAGCAGTTCTCCGGGACTAGGGTCTCCCGATACGCAGTATTTT	CASSSPGLGSPDTQYF
-	TRBV5-1	TRBJ1-2	TRBD1	TGCGCCAGCAGCTTCGACAGGGATTATGGCTACACCTTC	CASSFDRDYGYTF
once	TRBV19	TRBJ1-2	-	TGTGCCAGTAGTCCCCGTGGAGCTCTGGGCTATGGCTACACCTTC	CASSPRGALGYGYTF
few	TRBV4-2	TRBJ2-1	TRBD2	TGTGCCAGCAGCCAGGCGGGAGGGGAATACAATGAGCAGTTCTTC	CASSQAGGEYNEQFF
-	TRBV11-3	TRBJ2-7	TRBD2	TGTGCCAGCAGCTTAGGACTAGCGGGAGATATCAACTACGAGCAGTACTTC	CASSLGLAGDINYEQYF
-	TRBV5-4	TRBJ1-4	-	TGTGCCAGCAGCTTGCACTTATTGAGTGAAAAACTGTTTTTT	CASSLHLLSEKLFF
-	TRBV10-3	TRBJ1-2	TRBD1	TGTGCCATCAGTCCTACTACAGGGGAAGTTGGCTACACCTTC	CAISPTTGEVGYTF
-	TRBV15	TRBJ2-1	-	TGTGCCACCAGCAGTGGACAAACTATTTACAATGAGCAGTTCTTC	CATSSGQTIYNEQFF
once	TRBV5-1	TRBJ2-7	-	TGCGCCAGCAGCCTACCCGGGACCTACGAGCAGTACTTC	CASSLPGTYEQYF
few	TRBV28	TRBJ2-7	TRBD1	TGTGCCAGCAGCTCGGGACAGTATAGGCTCTTAATCCACGAGCAGTACTTC	CASSSGQYRLLIHEQYF
-	TRBV19	TRBJ2-5	TRBD1	TGTGCCAGTAGTACCTGGACAGGGGGCCATGGGACTAGCCCGAGAAAGACCCAGTACTTC	CASSTWTGGHGTSPRKTQYF
-	TRBV19	TRBJ1-5	-	TGTGCCAGTAGTATAATGTCCGGTCAGCCCCAGCATTTT	CASSIMSGQPQHF
-	TRBV10-3	TRBJ2-2	-	TGTGCCATCACCCCGGGAACGAACACCGGGGAGCTGTTTTTT	CAITPGTNTGELFF
-	TRBV5-1	TRBJ2-1	TRBD2	TGCGCCAGCAGCTCCTCCAGACCAACTAGCGCTCTTCTCTCGATTGAGCAGTTCTTC	CASSSSRPTSALLSIEQFF
-	TRBV11-2	TRBJ1-5	TRBD1	TGTGCCAGCAGCTTAGGACAGGGGGCCTGGCAGCCCCAGCATTTT	CASSLGQGAWQPQHF
-	TRBV5-1	TRBJ2-1	TRBD2	TGCGCCAGCAGCTTGCTCGGACTAGCGGGAGAGTCCACTACCAATGAGCAGTTCTTC	CASSLLGLAGESTTNEQFF
few	TRBV4-1	TRBJ2-7	-	TGCGCCAGCAGCTATAGCTATGAGACAGGCTCCTACGAGCAGTACTTC	CASSYSYETGSYEQYF
-	TRBV6-5	TRBJ2-7	-	TGTGCCAGCAGTCCTATTAGGGGGAGCTCCTACGAGCAGTACTTC	CASSPIRGSSYEQYF
once	TRBV4-1	TRBJ2-1	-	TGCGCCAGCAGCCCGGACACTTACAATGAGCAGTTCTTC	CASSPDTYNEQFF